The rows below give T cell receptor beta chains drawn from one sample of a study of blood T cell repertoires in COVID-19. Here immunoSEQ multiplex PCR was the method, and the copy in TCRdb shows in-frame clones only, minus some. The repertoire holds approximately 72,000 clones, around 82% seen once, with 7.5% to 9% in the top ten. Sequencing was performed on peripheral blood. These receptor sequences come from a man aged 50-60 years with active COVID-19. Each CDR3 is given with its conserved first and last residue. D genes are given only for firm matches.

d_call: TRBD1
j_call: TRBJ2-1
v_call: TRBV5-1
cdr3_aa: CASSDRDRGYNEQFF

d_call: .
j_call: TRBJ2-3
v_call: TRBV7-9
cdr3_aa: CASSLSGPAGTDTQYF

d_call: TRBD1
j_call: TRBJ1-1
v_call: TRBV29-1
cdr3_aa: CSVRIQGDTEAFF

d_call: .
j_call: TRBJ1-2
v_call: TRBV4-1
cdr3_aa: CASSQDATVFYGYTF

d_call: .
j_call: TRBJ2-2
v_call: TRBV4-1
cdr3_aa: CASSLLVGTGELFF

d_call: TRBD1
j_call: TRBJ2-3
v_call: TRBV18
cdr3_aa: CASSALTGTGIVNTQYF

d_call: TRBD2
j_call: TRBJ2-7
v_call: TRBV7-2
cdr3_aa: CASSPGLAAYEQYF

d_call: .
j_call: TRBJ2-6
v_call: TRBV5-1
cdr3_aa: CASSLGTAVSGANVLTF

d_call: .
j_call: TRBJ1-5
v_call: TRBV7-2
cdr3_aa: CASRLTNAVWQPQHF

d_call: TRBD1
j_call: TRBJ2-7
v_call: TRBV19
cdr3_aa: CASTNRGQDEQYF

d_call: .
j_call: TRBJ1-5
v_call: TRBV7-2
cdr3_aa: CASSVDRQPQHF

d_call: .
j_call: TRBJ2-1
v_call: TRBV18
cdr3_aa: CASQVGVYNEQFF

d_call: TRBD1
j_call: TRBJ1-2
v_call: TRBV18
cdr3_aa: CASSDRQGWNGYTF

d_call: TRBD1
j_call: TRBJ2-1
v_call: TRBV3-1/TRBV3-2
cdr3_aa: CASSQSPGQGRAGGSYNEQFF

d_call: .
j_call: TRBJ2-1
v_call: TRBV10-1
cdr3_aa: CASSDLGANNEQFF

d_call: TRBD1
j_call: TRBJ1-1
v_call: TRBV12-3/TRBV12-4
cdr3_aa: CASRQGTNTEAFF

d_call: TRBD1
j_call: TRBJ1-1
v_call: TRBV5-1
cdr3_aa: CASSRRLPGQADPMNTEAFF